Listed below are T cell receptor beta chains from one sample, sequenced in a study of shared clonotypes between healthy human individuals. Data came from immunoSEQ multiplex PCR; TCRdb stores just in-frame clones and leaves some out. The table records over a million clones, approximately 70% of them present only once. The specimen was memory CD4+ T cells sorted from blood. These receptor sequences come from a man younger than 35 in good health. CDR3s include the opening cysteine and the closing phenylalanine or tryptophan. A D gene is named only where the DNA matches it firmly. Only part of the rows carry a size: once, few, many, or a class if the clone is expanded.

d_gene	v_gene	abundance	j_gene	CDR3nt	CDR3aa
.	TRBV5-6	.	TRBJ1-5	TGTGCCAGCAGCTCACGGGGGGTTAGCAATCAGCCCCAGCATTTT	CASSSRGVSNQPQHF
.	TRBV25-1	once	TRBJ2-2	TGTGCCAGCAGTGGAACAACTGGGACGGTCACCGGGGAGCTGTTTTTT	CASSGTTGTVTGELFF
TRBD2	TRBV27	once	TRBJ2-3	TGTGCCAGCAGTTTATCGTGGTGGGGGGGAAAGGTCACAGATACGCAGTATTTT	CASSLSWWGGKVTDTQYF
TRBD1	TRBV6-1	few	TRBJ1-5	TGTGCCAGCAGAAAACAGGGGGCGGAGCAGCCCCAGCATTTT	CASRKQGAEQPQHF
.	TRBV27	.	TRBJ2-3	TGTGCCAGCAGTCAGCCCCTCCCGGGAAGCACAGATACGCAGTATTTT	CASSQPLPGSTDTQYF
.	TRBV7-9	.	TRBJ2-3	TGTGCCAGCAGCTTAGCGCTTTCAGGGGCGTACACAGATACGCAGTATTTT	CASSLALSGAYTDTQYF
.	TRBV7-8	few	TRBJ1-1	TGTGCCAGCAGCTCACGGGGCGCGCCGAACACTGAAGCTTTCTTT	CASSSRGAPNTEAFF
.	TRBV18	few	TRBJ1-1	TGTGCCAGCTCACGAGAGAGGGACACTGAAGCTTTCTTT	CASSRERDTEAFF
TRBD1	TRBV7-2	.	TRBJ1-2	TGTGCCAGCAGCCCGGGACAGAAGTATGGCTACACCTTC	CASSPGQKYGYTF
.	TRBV27	.	TRBJ2-1	TGTGCCAGCAGTAGGGAGTTTGAGCAGTTCTTC	CASSREFEQFF
.	TRBV9	.	TRBJ2-2	TGTGCCAGCAGCGTACTGGATACCGGGGAGCTGTTTTTT	CASSVLDTGELFF
.	TRBV6-1	.	TRBJ1-4	TGTGCCAGCAGTGACAGGGGTGCAACTAATGAAAAACTGTTTTTT	CASSDRGATNEKLFF
.	TRBV28	.	TRBJ1-5	TGTGCCAGCAGTTTGTCGGGCAATCAGCCCCAGCATTTT	CASSLSGNQPQHF
TRBD1	TRBV4-1	.	TRBJ2-7	TGCGCCAGCAGCCCAGGACAGGGGACCTACGAGCAGTACTTC	CASSPGQGTYEQYF
TRBD1	TRBV18	few	TRBJ1-4	TGTGCCAGCTCGGGACAGGGAAGAGGTGAAAAACTGTTTTTT	CASSGQGRGEKLFF
.	TRBV19	few	TRBJ1-6	TGTGCCAGTAGTACGGACGGGAATTCACCCCTCCACTTT	CASSTDGNSPLHF
.	TRBV6-5	.	TRBJ2-7	TGTGCCAGCAGCTTGGGGGGCAGCACCTACGAGCAGTACTTC	CASSLGGSTYEQYF
.	TRBV7-7	few	TRBJ2-6	TGTGCTAGCAGCCCTAGCTCTGGGGCCAACGTCCTGACTTTC	CASSPSSGANVLTF
TRBD1	TRBV7-3	.	TRBJ2-7	TGTGCCAGCAGCTTAATATGGGACAGGACCTACGAGCAGTACTTC	CASSLIWDRTYEQYF
TRBD1	TRBV15	.	TRBJ2-2	TGTGCCACCAGCAGGGAGGACAGGGGGTTAAACACCGGGGAGCTGTTTTTT	CATSREDRGLNTGELFF
TRBD2	TRBV29-1	.	TRBJ2-3	TGCAGCGTTGCGCTGGCGGGGGGGAGCACAGATACGCAGTATTTT	CSVALAGGSTDTQYF
TRBD1	TRBV29-1	.	TRBJ1-2	TGCAGCGTTGGGACAGGCATCTATGGCTACACCTTC	CSVGTGIYGYTF
.	TRBV10-3	.	TRBJ1-2	TGTGCCTCCAAGGGTCACGACAGGTCTAACTATGGCTACACCTTC	CASKGHDRSNYGYTF
.	TRBV2	.	TRBJ2-3	TGTGCGAGCCAGGGGACTCGCACAGATACGCAGTATTTT	CASQGTRTDTQYF
TRBD2	TRBV5-6	.	TRBJ2-5	TGTGCCAGCAGCGGGATAGCGGGGGGCCAAGAGACCCAGTACTTC	CASSGIAGGQETQYF
.	TRBV2	.	TRBJ2-3	TGTGCCAGCAGTAAGACGGGCACGCAGTATTTT	CASSKTGTQYF
.	TRBV5-4	.	TRBJ1-1	TGTGCCAGCAGCCCTGCCGGGGGGACAACGAACACTGAAGCTTTCTTT	CASSPAGGTTNTEAFF
.	TRBV6-1	few	TRBJ1-1	TGTGCCAGCAGACTACTTTATGGGAACACTGAAGCTTTCTTT	CASRLLYGNTEAFF
TRBD2	TRBV9	.	TRBJ2-7	TGTGCCAGCAGCCTCGGCAGCGGGGGGAGAGAGCAGTACTTC	CASSLGSGGREQYF
.	TRBV18	few	TRBJ1-5	TGTGCCAGCTCACCAGAGCCGGGAAGAAGGCAGCCCCAGCATTTT	CASSPEPGRRQPQHF
.	TRBV9	.	TRBJ2-5	TGTGCCAGCAGCGTAGGGGCGGATCAAGAGACCCAGTACTTC	CASSVGADQETQYF
TRBD1	TRBV30	many	TRBJ1-5	TGTGCCTGGAGTTCGACAGGGGGCGTCGGTCAGCCCCAGCATTTT	CAWSSTGGVGQPQHF
.	TRBV30	.	TRBJ1-2	TGTGCCTGGAGCACTATGGGCCTCCCAGGGGGCTACACCTTC	CAWSTMGLPGGYTF
.	TRBV11-2	.	TRBJ2-7	TGTGCCAGCAGCTTAGGCGTTTTGTACGAGCAGTACTTC	CASSLGVLYEQYF
.	TRBV5-5	.	TRBJ2-5	TGTGCCAGCAGCTTGGGGGCTACAGGGATCCAAGAGACCCAGTACTTC	CASSLGATGIQETQYF
.	TRBV7-9	.	TRBJ2-1	TGTGCCAGCAGCTTATCCACTAGTCACAATGAGCAGTTCTTC	CASSLSTSHNEQFF
TRBD1	TRBV5-1	few	TRBJ2-4	TGCGCCAGCAGCGCCGGGACAGGGGCGCCTGCGAACATTCAGTACTTC	CASSAGTGAPANIQYF
TRBD1	TRBV11-2	.	TRBJ2-2	TGTGCCAGCAGCCTACAGGGGGCAGAGACCGGGGAGCTGTTTTTT	CASSLQGAETGELFF
.	TRBV7-2	.	TRBJ2-7	TGTGCCAGCAGCCGGGGAATGGGATCCTACGAGCAGTACTTC	CASSRGMGSYEQYF
.	TRBV7-2	.	TRBJ2-2	TGTGCCAGCAGCTTAGTGGGCAGCAACACCGGGGAGCTGTTTTTT	CASSLVGSNTGELFF
TRBD2	TRBV11-2	.	TRBJ2-1	TGTGCCAGCAGCCGGGCTAGCGGGAGTAATGAGCAGTTCTTC	CASSRASGSNEQFF
TRBD2	TRBV6-6	.	TRBJ2-7	TGTGCCAGCAGTTTTGGGACTAGTTTGAGCGAGCAGTACTTC	CASSFGTSLSEQYF
TRBD1	TRBV7-8	.	TRBJ1-4	TGTGCCAGCAGCCCAGACAGGGGGCTTAATGAAAAACTGTTTTTT	CASSPDRGLNEKLFF
TRBD1	TRBV28	.	TRBJ1-2	TGTGCCAGCAGTGGACAGGTCTATGGCTACACCTTC	CASSGQVYGYTF
TRBD1	TRBV27	.	TRBJ2-7	TGTGCCAGCGGAGGCAGGGGGCCATCCGAGCAGTACTTC	CASGGRGPSEQYF
.	TRBV2	.	TRBJ1-4	TGTGCCAGCAGTGAGACGAGAAGTGAAAAACTGTTTTTT	CASSETRSEKLFF
TRBD2	TRBV5-6	.	TRBJ2-5	TGTGCCAGCAGCTCCCTGAGACTAGCGGGAATACAAGAGACCCAGTACTTC	CASSSLRLAGIQETQYF
.	TRBV5-1	many	TRBJ1-5	TGCGCCAGCAGCGCTGACAGCGATCAGCCCCAGCATTTT	CASSADSDQPQHF
.	TRBV6-6	.	TRBJ2-7	TGTGCCAGCAGTTTACAGGGATACGAGCAGTACTTC	CASSLQGYEQYF
.	TRBV19	.	TRBJ1-2	TGTGCCAGTAGGGACTCTAACTATGGCTACACCTTC	CASRDSNYGYTF
.	TRBV7-2	.	TRBJ2-2	TGTGCCAGCAGCTTAGATGTCGGGGAGCTGTTTTTT	CASSLDVGELFF
TRBD2	TRBV10-3	.	TRBJ2-6	TGTGCCATCAGAGGCGGGAGGGCTATGACCAACGTCCTGACTTTC	CAIRGGRAMTNVLTF
.	TRBV29-1	.	TRBJ1-2	TGCAGCGTTGAGTGGTCGGATGGCTACACCTTC	CSVEWSDGYTF